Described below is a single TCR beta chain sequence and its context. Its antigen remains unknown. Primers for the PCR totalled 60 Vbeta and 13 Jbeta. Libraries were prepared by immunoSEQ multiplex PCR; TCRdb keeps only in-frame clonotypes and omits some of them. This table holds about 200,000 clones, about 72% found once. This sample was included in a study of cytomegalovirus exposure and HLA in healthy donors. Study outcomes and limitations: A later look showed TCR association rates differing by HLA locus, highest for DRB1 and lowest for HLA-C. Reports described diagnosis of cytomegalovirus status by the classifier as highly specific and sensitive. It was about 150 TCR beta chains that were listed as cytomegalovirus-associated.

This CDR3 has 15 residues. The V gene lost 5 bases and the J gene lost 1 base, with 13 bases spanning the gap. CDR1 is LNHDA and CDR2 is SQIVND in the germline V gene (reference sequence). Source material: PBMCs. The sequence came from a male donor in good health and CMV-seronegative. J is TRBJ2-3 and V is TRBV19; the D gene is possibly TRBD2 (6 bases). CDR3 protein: CASSASDLGTDTQYF. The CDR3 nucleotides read TGTGCCAGTAGTGCTAGCGATCTAGGCACAGATACGCAGTATTTT.